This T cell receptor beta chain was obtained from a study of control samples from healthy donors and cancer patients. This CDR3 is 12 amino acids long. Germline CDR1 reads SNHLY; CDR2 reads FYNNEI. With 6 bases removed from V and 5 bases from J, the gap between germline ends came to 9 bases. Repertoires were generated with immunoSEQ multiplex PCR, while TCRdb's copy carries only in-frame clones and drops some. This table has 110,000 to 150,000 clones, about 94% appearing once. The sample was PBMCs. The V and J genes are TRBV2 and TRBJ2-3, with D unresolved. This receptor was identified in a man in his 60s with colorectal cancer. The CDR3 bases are TGTGCCAGCAGAGACGGTAGAGATACGCAGTATTTT. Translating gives CASRDGRDTQYF.